The 24 T cell receptor beta chains below were found in one sample sequenced in a study of human T cells and chemical hapten exposure. As for time point: patch test 2, 6 weeks after DPC sensitization. The treatment: therapeutic diphenylcyclopropenone sensitization with weekly scalp DPC. TCRdb recomputed calls from the RACE reads with MiXCR, one row per CDR3 protein. This table holds about 81,000 distinct CDR3 sequences, roughly 10% found once. This specimen was whole blood, taken in connection with sensitization to the hapten diphenylcyclopropenone (DPC). These receptors were taken from a woman aged 30 to 39 with alopecia areata. Some clones in this sample may be carry-over from other donors' samples.

This rearrangement joins TRBV6-6 to TRBJ1-6, with TRBD1 matching over 11 bases. The CDR3 has 15 residues. Losses at the gene ends were 5 bases for V and 6 bases for J; bases not matched to a gene: 3. CDR1 is MNHNY and CDR2 is SVGAGI in the germline V gene (reference sequence). CDR3 protein: CASSQGQGVNSPLHF. The CDR3 nucleotides read TGTGCCAGCAGTCAGGGACAGGGGGTTAATTCACCCCTCCACTTT.

J is TRBJ1-1 and V is TRBV28; no clear D gene. Germline-derived CDR1 and CDR2 are MDHEN and SYDVKM. CDR3 length equals 13 residues. V gave up 4 bases and J gave up 3 bases, with 9 bases separating them. The DNA of the CDR3 is TGTGCCAGCAGTTGGCTTAAGGACACTGAAGCTTTCTTT. This codes for CASSWLKDTEAFF.

Many counts were recorded for this clonotype. The chain recombines TRBV7-9 with TRBJ1-1; D possibly corresponds to TRBD1 (5 bases). CDR1 and CDR2 (germline): SEHNR, FQNEAQ (reference sequence). V was trimmed by 6 bases and J by 2 bases, leaving 7 bases between them. This CDR3 spans 12 amino acids. The CDR3 reads CASRTDNTEAFF. CDR3 DNA sequence: TGTGCCAGCAGGACAGACAACACTGAAGCTTTCTTT.

This clonotype appeared many times. The CDR3 bases are TGTGCCAGCAGCCAAGTGGGGGAGTTAACAGAAGGCAATCAGCCCCAGCATTTT. This translates into CASSQVGELTEGNQPQHF. This chain joins TRBV4-2 and TRBJ1-5; possible D gene TRBD1, 5 bases. The germline V gene has CDR1 LGHNA and CDR2 YNFKEQ. The CDR3 sequence is 18 residues long. Trimming cost V 1 base and J 2 bases, with 18 bases left between them.

This clonotype was picked up many times. The chain recombines TRBV28 with TRBJ2-1; D remains ambiguous. This CDR3 has 14 amino acids. Germline V gene lookup returns CDR1 MDHEN and CDR2 SYDVKM. The ends were cut back, 1 base at V and 7 bases at J, with 11 bases in the middle. The CDR3 protein is CASSLFQVVNEQFF. The DNA for the CDR3 is TGTGCCAGCAGTTTATTCCAAGTCGTGAATGAGCAGTTCTTC.

This clonotype was found many times. The chain combines TRBV2 with TRBJ2-1; D might be TRBD2 (5 bases). Germline V gives CDR1 SNHLY, CDR2 FYNNEI. This CDR3 has 13 residues. V dropped 5 bases and J dropped 8 bases, with 13 bases sitting between them. The CDR3 sequence is CASSRLNGDEQFF. CDR3 bases: TGTGCCAGCAGTCGCCTCAACGGGGATGAGCAGTTCTTC.

This clonotype was recorded many times. The chain joins TRBV6-2 or TRBV6-3 to TRBJ1-5, with 9 bases fitting TRBD1. Germline CDR1 is MNHEY and CDR2 is SVGEGT. V dropped 5 bases and J dropped 5; count of bases not matched to a gene: 7. The CDR3 covers 15 residues. As DNA, the CDR3 is TGTGCCAGCAGTCGGGACAGGGCTTATTATCAGCCCCAGCATTTT. Encoded protein: CASSRDRAYYQPQHF.

At least ten counts were recorded for this clonotype. The CDR3 sequence: CASSLSGTGVKGTRHNEQFF. The CDR3 region has the DNA TGTGCCAGCAGTTTAAGTGGGACAGGGGTTAAGGGGACTCGACACAATGAGCAGTTCTTC. The chain combines TRBV12-3 or TRBV12-4 with TRBJ2-1; 10 nucleotides agree with TRBD1. After removal of 2 bases from V and 5 bases from J, the junction contained 18 bases not matched to a gene. The CDR3 runs to 20 residues.

This clonotype was seen many times. This chain connects TRBV20-1 to TRBJ2-1, with 8 positions matching TRBD2. The CDR3 sequence is 18 residues long. V lost 5 bases and J lost 0; bases outside the gene matches: 15. In germline, CDR1 is DFQATT, CDR2 SNEGSKA (reference sequence). The CDR3 here is CSAYAYAGGASSYNEQFF. In nucleotides, the CDR3 is TGCAGTGCTTACGCTTACGCGGGGGGCGCAAGCTCCTACAATGAGCAGTTCTTC.

This clonotype was counted ten times or more. The chain joins TRBV10-3 to TRBJ1-6; 7 nucleotides line up with TRBD1. The germline V gene has CDR1 ENHRY and CDR2 SYGVKD. The CDR3 is 15 residues long. J lost 7 bases, V lost 2 bases, and 5 bases had no gene match. The CDR3 DNA is TGTGCCATCAGTGAGACAGGGGCCCCGAATTCACCCCTCCACTTT. Translation: CAISETGAPNSPLHF.

About this clonotype itself: A read error may produce the germline difference seen at one junction end. This sequence joins TRBV5-1 and TRBJ1-1; the D is unclear. CDR3 size: 11 residues. Germline CDR1 SGHRS, CDR2 YFSETQ. The CDR3 coding sequence is TGCGCCAGCAGCAATTGGAATCATATCCGTTTT. Its protein is CASSNWNHIRF.

This clonotype was counted at least ten times. The genes are TRBV5-5 and TRBJ1-1; TRBD1 aligns across 7 bases. The CDR3 runs 14 residues. Germline-derived CDR1 and CDR2 are SGHKS and YYEKEE (reference sequence). With V trimmed by 2 bases and J by 4 bases, 5 bases remained unmatched. CDR3 coding DNA: TGTGCCAGCAGCTTCCAGGGGGGTCGCACTGAAGCTTTCTTT. Translation gives CASSFQGGRTEAFF.

Many counts were recorded for this clonotype. The chain couples TRBV6-2 or TRBV6-3 to TRBJ2-1, with TRBD2 as a possible D gene (6 bases). V lost 7 bases and J lost 3, with 10 bases in between. This CDR3 spans 13 amino acids. Germline CDR1 reads MNHEY; CDR2 reads SVGEGT. The CDR3 region is CASTPDYYNEQFF. The CDR3 nucleotides read TGTGCCAGCACGCCGGACTACTACAATGAGCAGTTCTTC.

The chain combines TRBV12-3 or TRBV12-4 with TRBJ2-3; TRBD1 might be the D (6 bases). The CDR3 loop spans 12 amino acids. Trimming stripped 4 bases from V and 7 bases from J, with 9 bases between. CDR3 amino acids: CASSSGQYTQYF. The CDR3, as DNA: TGTGCCAGCAGTTCTGGACAGTATACGCAGTATTTT.

The chain recombines TRBV20-1 with TRBJ2-7; TRBD1 matches at 7 bases. CDR3 length: 12 residues. The germline CDR1 and CDR2 sequences are DFQATT and SNEGSKA (reference sequence). Trimming took 6 bases from V and 5 from J; bases not matched to a gene: 7. CDR3 DNA sequence: TGCAGTGCCCGGGCGACAGGGAACGAGCAGTACTTC. It yields the protein CSARATGNEQYF.

This clonotype was detected ten times or more. CDR3 in DNA: TGCAGTGCCGCCGGGACAGGAGCTAACTATGGCTACACCTTC. As protein: CSAAGTGANYGYTF. This chain joins TRBV20-1 and TRBJ1-2; TRBD1 matches at 8 bases. V shed 6 bases and J 0 bases; nucleotides not matched to a gene: 6. Germline CDR1 reads DFQATT; CDR2 reads SNEGSKA (reference sequence). The CDR3 is 14 amino acids.

This clonotype was seen ten or more times. This chain connects TRBV7-2 to TRBJ2-7; no clear D. CDR1 is SGHTA, CDR2 FQGNSA, per germline. The CDR3 totals 14 residues. Trimming stripped 7 bases from V and 2 bases from J, with 15 bases between. The CDR3: CASNVVGQPYEQYF. The CDR3 DNA sequence: TGTGCCAGCAACGTAGTCGGGCAGCCCTACGAGCAGTACTTC.

This clonotype was recorded at least ten times. This chain connects TRBV19 to TRBJ2-1; TRBD2 is a possible D gene (5 bases). CDR3 length: 16 residues. The V gene lost 1 base and the J gene lost 1 base, with 11 bases spanning the gap. CDR1 is LNHDA and CDR2 is SQIVND in the germline V gene (reference sequence). CDR3 protein: CASSIVEGVSYNEQFF. The CDR3 bases are TGTGCCAGTAGTATAGTCGAGGGAGTGTCCTACAATGAGCAGTTCTTC.

The table lists this clonotype with many counts. This chain links TRBV3-1 with TRBJ1-1; D is perhaps TRBD1 (6 bases). The germline V gene has CDR1 LGHDT and CDR2 YNNKEL (reference sequence). V lost 2 bases, J lost 0 bases, and 10 bases lay in between. The CDR3 spans 15 residues. CDR3 sequence reads: CASSQWGAVNTEAFF. In DNA form, the CDR3 reads TGTGCCAGCAGCCAATGGGGGGCGGTGAACACTGAAGCTTTCTTT. The full variable domain, completed using reference TRBV3-1 and TRBJ1-1, is DTAVSQTPKYLVTQMGNDKSIKCEQNLGHDTMYWYKQDSKKFLKIMFSYNNKELIINETVPNRFSPKSPDKAHLNLHINSLELGDSAVYFCASSQWGAVNTEAFFGQGTRLTVV.

This clonotype has ten or more counts. This chain joins TRBV4-2 and TRBJ1-3; D is uncertain. The CDR3 runs to 15 residues. V was pared by 0 bases and J by 4 bases, with 10 bases between. Germline-derived CDR1 and CDR2 are LGHNA and YNFKEQ. The CDR3 region is CASSQDWVGGNTIYF. The CDR3 DNA reads TGTGCCAGCAGCCAAGATTGGGTTGGAGGAAACACCATATATTTT.

This clonotype was counted many times. V usage is TRBV11-2 and J usage is TRBJ2-6; a possible D gene is TRBD1 (6 bases). The CDR3 totals 16 residues. Trimming took 5 bases from V and 4 from J, leaving 15 bases between them. Germline CDR1 SGHAT, CDR2 FQNNGV. Written as DNA, the CDR3 is TGTGCCAGCAGCCCCCTGATGGGGGCCGGGGCCAACGTCCTGACTTTC. Translating gives CASSPLMGAGANVLTF.

The table lists this clonotype with many counts. This chain uses TRBV18 with TRBJ2-7, with TRBD2 matching over 7 bases. The CDR3 totals 15 residues. The J segment lost 0 bases and the V segment lost 6 bases, leaving 8 bases of the junction unmatched. Per germline, CDR1 KGHSH and CDR2 LQKENI. For the CDR3, the DNA is TGTGCCAGCTCTCTCGCGGGGGACCCCTCCTACGAGCAGTACTTC. Translation gives CASSLAGDPSYEQYF.

This clonotype has at least ten counts. This CDR3 reads CASSAGLLQPQHF. CDR3 bases: TGTGCCAGCAGCGCGGGCCTGCTGCAGCCCCAGCATTTT. This chain uses TRBV7-6 with TRBJ1-5, with D unclear. The CDR3 length is 13 residues. V dropped 5 bases and J dropped 7 bases, with 12 bases sitting between them. Germline values: CDR1 SGHVS, CDR2 FNYEAQ.

The chain employs TRBV29-1 and TRBJ1-2; TRBD1 agrees at 7 bases. CDR3 size: 15 residues. Unmatched junction bases numbered 9, after V lost 1 base and J lost 4 bases. CDR1 and CDR2 (germline): SQVTM, ANQGSEA. CDR3 coding DNA: TGCAGCGTTGAAGTCGGGTGGGACAGTTCCTATGGCTACACCTTC. Protein product: CSVEVGWDSSYGYTF. Combining the CDR3 with reference TRBV29-1 and TRBJ1-2 gives the whole variable domain SAVISQKPSRDICQRGTSLTIQCQVDSQVTMMFWYRQQPGQSLTLIATANQGSEATYESGFVIDKFPISRPNLTFSTLTVSNMSPEDSSIYLCSVEVGWDSSYGYTFGSGTRLTVV.